One and the same sample provided the 14 T cell receptor beta chains below, sequenced in a study of blood T cell repertoires in COVID-19. The repertoire was sequenced with immunoSEQ multiplex PCR; TCRdb's copy has only in-frame clones and lacks some. The table lists 360,000 or so clones, roughly 86% of them singletons, with less than 2% in the top ten. Sequenced material: PBMCs or T cells enriched from blood (not recorded which). These receptors were obtained from a woman aged 25 to 45 who had recovered from COVID-19.

V and J are TRBV25-1 and TRBJ2-7, with D unclear. Trimming cost V 1 base and J 3 bases, with 7 bases left between them. The CDR3 spans 13 residues. Per the germline V gene, CDR1 is MGHDK and CDR2 is SYGVNS. CDR3 coding DNA: TGTGCCAGCAGTGAATTCGAGTACTACGAGCAGTACTTC. The encoded protein is CASSEFEYYEQYF.

V and J are TRBV29-1 and TRBJ2-3; TRBD1 might be the D (6 bases). In germline, CDR1 is SQVTM, CDR2 ANQGSEA. This CDR3 contains 13 residues. V lost 2 bases, J lost 9 bases, and 15 bases lay in between. The CDR3 loop is CSVEKLAQGTQYF. The CDR3 DNA follows: TGCAGCGTTGAAAAGTTAGCTCAGGGGACGCAGTATTTT.

The chain's CDR3 is CASSQGAGRATDTQYF. The CDR3, as DNA: TGTGCCAGCAGCCAAGGGGCCGGGAGGGCCACAGATACGCAGTATTTT. The rearrangement uses TRBV3-1 (or the pseudogene TRBV3-2) and TRBJ2-3; 8 nucleotides align to TRBD2. V lost 1 base and J lost 2; bases outside the gene matches: 5. The CDR3 extends over 16 amino acids. Looked up from germline, CDR1 is LGHDT and CDR2 is YNNKEL (reference sequence).

The chain combines TRBV18 with TRBJ1-1, with D maybe TRBD1 (6 bases). The ends were cut back, 4 bases at V and 5 bases at J, with 17 bases in the middle. The CDR3 loop spans 15 amino acids. Germline CDR1 reads KGHSH; CDR2 reads LQKENI. The CDR3 nucleotides are TGTGCCAGCTCACGCGCAGGGGTGTTGGGTACTGAAGCTTTCTTT. It specifies CASSRAGVLGTEAFF.

The rearrangement uses TRBV7-3 and TRBJ2-3, with D unresolved. Germline V gene sequence: CDR1 SGHTA, CDR2 FQGTGA. V lost 3 bases to trimming and J lost 0 bases, with 4 bases between them. There are 13 residues in the CDR3. The CDR3 sequence: CASSLASTDTQYF. The CDR3 DNA reads as TGTGCCAGCAGCTTGGCTAGCACAGATACGCAGTATTTT.

The J gene is TRBJ2-2, the V gene TRBV21-1; TRBD1 is taken as the D call from the table, unchecked against the DNA. TRBV21-1 is noted as a pseudogene. There are 17 residues in the CDR3. This CDR3 is CASSKKIGQGGPGELFF. CDR3 nucleotide sequence: TGTGCCAGCAGCAAAAAAATTGGACAGGGGGGACCCGGGGAGCTGTTTTTT.

The gene calls are TRBV27 and TRBJ2-3; tentative D call: TRBD2 (5 bases). The germline gives CDR1 MNHEY, CDR2 SMNVEV (reference sequence). The CDR3 has 17 residues. Trimming stripped 0 bases from V and 0 bases from J, with 13 bases between. In DNA, the CDR3 is TGTGCCAGCAGTTTATCGGTTGGAGGCTTTAGCACAGATACGCAGTATTTT. It translates to CASSLSVGGFSTDTQYF.

This chain links TRBV15 with TRBJ1-1; D perhaps matches TRBD1 (5 bases). The CDR3 is made up of 14 amino acids. The germline CDR1 and CDR2 sequences are LNHNV and YYDKDF (reference sequence). Trimming shortened V by 5 bases and J by 7 bases, and 17 bases separated the two germline ends. In DNA, the CDR3 is TGTGCCACCAGCGCGGGACCGAGAAACTTTGAAGCTTTCTTT. Protein sequence: CATSAGPRNFEAFF.

In its sample, this clone was seen once. V is TRBV25-1 and J is TRBJ2-7, with 12 bases matching TRBD2. Germline V gene sequence: CDR1 MGHDK, CDR2 SYGVNS. V lost 6 bases and J lost 1; bases outside the gene matches: 7. The CDR3 totals 16 residues. CDR3 protein: CASRGDLAGGSYEQYF. As DNA, the CDR3 is TGTGCCAGCAGGGGCGATCTAGCGGGGGGGTCCTACGAGCAGTACTTC.

This clone was recorded only once. CDR3 nucleotides: TGTGCCAGCAGCCAATTGCCGGGACAGGGATCCAATGAGCAGTTCTTC. Its protein product is CASSQLPGQGSNEQFF. V usage is TRBV3-1 (or the pseudogene TRBV3-2) and J usage is TRBJ2-1; TRBD1 agrees at 9 bases. The CDR3 sequence is 16 residues long. From germline, CDR1 is LGHDT and CDR2 YNNKEL (reference sequence). Trimming at V came to 2 bases and at J to 6 bases, leaving 8 bases not matched to a gene.

The chain recombines TRBV4-2 with TRBJ1-2; no reliable D call. This CDR3 spans 14 amino acids. Germline CDR1 is LGHNA and CDR2 is YNFKEQ. The ends were cut back, 0 bases at V and 6 bases at J, with 11 bases in the middle. The CDR3 spells CASSQEPKGDGYTF. In DNA form, the CDR3 reads TGTGCCAGCAGCCAAGAACCCAAGGGAGATGGCTACACCTTC.

The gene calls are TRBV11-2 and TRBJ1-2, with D uncertain. The CDR3 covers 16 residues. Germline lookup yields CDR1 SGHAT and CDR2 FQNNGV. The V and J ends lost 6 bases and 4 bases respectively, with 21 bases between them. CDR3 nucleotides: TGTGCCAGCAGGCCTAATACCTCGGAGGGCGGCTATGGCTACACCTTC. Its protein product is CASRPNTSEGGYGYTF.

V usage is TRBV5-1 and J usage is TRBJ1-4, with D uncertain. Germline-derived CDR1 and CDR2 are SGHRS and YFSETQ. Trimming stripped 0 bases from V and 8 bases from J, with 11 bases between. This CDR3 spans 14 amino acids. DNA of the CDR3: TGCGCCAGCAGCTTGGACAGCCCGGGAGAAAAACTGTTTTTT. Translated: CASSLDSPGEKLFF.

In regard to this clone: Other DNA variants within this sample encode the same CDR3. The chain recombines TRBV6-2 or TRBV6-3 with TRBJ2-7, with D maybe TRBD2 (5 bases). The CDR3 contains 14 residues. V was trimmed by 2 bases and J by 4 bases, leaving 12 bases between them. Per germline, CDR1 MNHEY and CDR2 SVGEGT. In nucleotides, the CDR3 is TGTGCCAGCAGTTACGGAGGCAGCCCTTACGAGCAGTACTTC. It yields the protein CASSYGGSPYEQYF.